These 19 T cell receptor beta chains share one sample of origin, sequenced in a study of post-analysis software for immune sequencing data. Study-wide results and limits: In patients, TRBV5-6, TRBV5-1 and TRBV20-1 belonged to about five TRBV segments found more frequently than in controls.

Antigens of these TCRs are unknown. Included in the TCR beta cDNA libraries were unique molecular identifiers. TCRdb reanalysed the PCR reads using MiXCR and keeps one entry per CDR3 protein. The sample records about 760,000 distinct CDR3 sequences, 25% to 30% being singletons. Sequencing used blood. Receptor source: a girl aged 5-17 years with multiple sclerosis.

Here the CDR3 reads CSARYLDRPNTEAFF. The CDR3 nucleotides are TGCAGTGCTAGGTATCTGGACAGGCCCAACACTGAAGCTTTCTTT. The chain links TRBV20-1 to TRBJ1-1, with 7 bases identical to TRBD1. Germline V lookup: CDR1 DFQATT, CDR2 SNEGSKA (reference sequence). This CDR3 has 15 amino acids. J was trimmed by 2 bases and V by 3 bases; bases with no gene match: 9.

The table lists this clonotype with a few counts. V gene TRBV12-3 or TRBV12-4 combines with J gene TRBJ1-5, with 7 bases matching TRBD1. V gave up 6 bases and J gave up 2 bases; unmatched junction bases: 7. CDR3 size: 15 residues. As DNA, the CDR3 is TGTGCCAGCAGCCTTAACAGGGGTCGCAATCAGCCCCAGCATTTT. Its translation: CASSLNRGRNQPQHF.

The J gene is TRBJ2-3, the V gene TRBV15; D might be TRBD1 (6 bases). The V end was cut by 5 bases, the J end by 2 bases, with 11 bases between. This CDR3 is built from 14 residues. The germline V gene has CDR1 LNHNV and CDR2 YYDKDF (reference sequence). The CDR3, as DNA: TGTGCCACCAGCGCAGGGGCAGCCACAGATACGCAGTATTTT. Protein: CATSAGAATDTQYF. The whole variable domain, filled in from reference TRBV15 and TRBJ2-3, reads DAMVIQNPRYQVTQFGKPVTLSCSQTLNHNVMYWYQQKSSQAPKLLFHYYDKDFNNEADTPDNFQSRRPNTSFCFLDIRSPGLGDTAMYLCATSAGAATDTQYFGPGTRLTVL.

This clonotype was observed a few times. The chain couples TRBV12-3 or TRBV12-4 to TRBJ1-3, with unresolved D. This CDR3 has 13 amino acids. V gave up 8 bases and J gave up 0 bases, with 8 bases separating them. The CDR3 loop is CASRRVSGNTIYF. The DNA of the CDR3 is TGTGCCAGCCGCCGGGTCTCTGGAAACACCATATATTTT.

The genes are TRBV20-1 and TRBJ1-2; D is perhaps TRBD1 (6 bases). This CDR3 contains 15 residues. Trimming cost V 6 bases and J 7 bases, with 24 bases left between them. From germline, CDR1 is DFQATT and CDR2 SNEGSKA (reference sequence). Here the CDR3 DNA reads TGCAGTGCCAAGCCCCGGGACACCTTTTTCCCTGGCTACACCTTC. Protein sequence: CSAKPRDTFFPGYTF.

This clonotype was observed a few times. The chain is built from TRBV5-1 and TRBJ2-7; tentative D call: TRBD1 (7 bases). V was pared by 4 bases and J by 2 bases, with 13 bases between. The CDR3 is 14 amino acids. Germline values: CDR1 SGHRS, CDR2 YFSETQ. The CDR3 coding sequence is TGCGCCAGCAGCACGGGGGACAGCACCTACGAGCAGTACTTC. This gives the protein CASSTGDSTYEQYF.

This chain joins TRBV29-1 and TRBJ1-1; no firm D call. Trimming cost V 0 bases and J 2 bases, with 7 bases left between them. The germline V gene encodes CDR1 SQVTM and CDR2 ANQGSEA. The CDR3 covers 13 residues. For the CDR3, the DNA is TGCAGCGTTGAAGATTACAGAAACACTGAAGCTTTCTTT. Protein: CSVEDYRNTEAFF.

This clonotype occurred a few times. The chain links TRBV15 to TRBJ2-7; 8 nucleotides agree with TRBD1. The V gene end was trimmed by 3 bases and the J gene end by 0 bases; junction bases not matched to a gene: 4. The CDR3 is 15 residues long. Germline CDR1 LNHNV, CDR2 YYDKDF (reference sequence). The CDR3 nucleotides read TGTGCCACCAGCAGGGATGGACAGGGCTCCTACGAGCAGTACTTC. This codes for CATSRDGQGSYEQYF.

The chain couples TRBV5-1 to TRBJ1-2; D might be TRBD1 (6 bases). The CDR3 has 14 residues. V gave up 4 bases and J gave up 5 bases, with 15 bases separating them. CDR1 is SGHRS and CDR2 is YFSETQ in the germline V gene. CDR3 region: CASSQGGQRYGYTF. The CDR3 DNA follows: TGCGCCAGCAGCCAAGGGGGGCAGCGGTATGGCTACACCTTC.

A note on this clonotype: This is likely a read error, given that the CDR3 carries no conserved phenylalanine or tryptophan at its end. The chain links TRBV7-8 to TRBJ2-7; TRBD2 aligns across 8 bases. The CDR3 sequence is 14 residues long. In germline, CDR1 is SGHVS, CDR2 FQNEAQ. DNA for the CDR3: TGTGCCAGCAGCCTAGCGGGCATGACCTACGAGCAGTACTTA. Translation: CASSLAGMTYEQYL.

This clonotype was seen only a few times. This chain links TRBV20-1 with TRBJ2-5; D call uncertain. The V end lost 0 bases, the J end lost 1 base, and 12 bases lay between the germline ends. Germline loops: CDR1 DFQATT, CDR2 SNEGSKA (reference sequence). The CDR3 extends over 15 amino acids. Written as DNA, the CDR3 is TGCAGTGCTAGAGATTGGACGGGTATCCAAGAGACCCAGTACTTC. This codes for CSARDWTGIQETQYF.

The sample holds a few counts of this clonotype. This chain joins TRBV3-1 and TRBJ2-5; D uncertain. The CDR3 loop spans 12 amino acids. The V and J ends lost 2 bases and 4 bases respectively, with 5 bases between them. CDR1 LGHDT and CDR2 YNNKEL come from the germline V gene (reference sequence). CDR3 region: CASSQLGETQYF. In nucleotides, the CDR3 is TGTGCCAGCAGCCAATTGGGAGAGACCCAGTACTTC.

The chain carries TRBV3-1 and TRBJ2-1, with a weak D call TRBD1 (6 bases). Germline V gene sequence: CDR1 LGHDT, CDR2 YNNKEL (reference sequence). The germline V and J ends were trimmed by 2 bases and 0 bases, with 20 bases remaining between them. The CDR3 contains 19 residues. Written as DNA, the CDR3 is TGTGCCAGCAGCCAAAGAGGGTGGTCGCAGGGGAGCTCCTACAATGAGCAGTTCTTC. Translation gives CASSQRGWSQGSSYNEQFF.

This clonotype was counted between two and nine times. This chain joins TRBV12-3 or TRBV12-4 and TRBJ1-2; no clear D gene. V lost 5 bases, J lost 4 bases, and 17 bases lay in between. The CDR3 totals 15 residues. The CDR3 reads CASSQSRRLSYGYTF. The CDR3 region has the DNA TGTGCCAGCAGTCAATCCCGACGGCTGAGCTATGGCTACACCTTC.

The chain is built from TRBV3-1 and TRBJ2-1; D gene unclear. Germline CDR1 and CDR2: LGHDT and YNNKEL (reference sequence). The CDR3 length is 22 residues. Trimming pared 0 bases from V and 0 bases from J, leaving 27 bases between. The CDR3 sequence: CASSQENPTVEFRVSSYNEQFF. The CDR3 nucleotides read TGTGCCAGCAGCCAAGAGAACCCTACGGTAGAATTTCGGGTTAGCTCCTACAATGAGCAGTTCTTC.

The rearrangement joins TRBV29-1 to TRBJ2-5, with D possibly matching TRBD2 (6 bases). The CDR3 length is 12 residues. V lost 8 bases, J lost 4 bases, and 14 bases lay in between. Germline CDR1 reads SQVTM; CDR2 reads ANQGSEA. The CDR3 DNA follows: TGCAGCCCCGCCGAGGGAGGAGAGACCCAGTACTTC. Its protein is CSPAEGGETQYF.

As concerns this clonotype: No conserved phenylalanine or tryptophan is present at the end of the CDR3, so a read error is the likely explanation. The chain recombines TRBV6-1 with TRBJ2-7; 8 bases map to TRBD1. There are 15 residues in the CDR3. V gave up 6 bases and J gave up 2 bases; unmatched junction bases: 9. Germline assignment: CDR1 MNHNS and CDR2 SASEGT. CDR3 protein: CASRFSGGRAYEQYC. For the CDR3, the DNA is TGTGCCAGCAGATTCTCAGGGGGCCGTGCCTACGAGCAGTACTGC.

This clonotype occurred a few times. The V and J genes are TRBV5-4 and TRBJ1-2, with TRBD1 as a possible D gene (5 bases). Between the trimmed V and J ends, which lost 0 bases and 1 base, there was a span of 13 bases. Germline CDR1 SGHNT, CDR2 YYREEE (reference sequence). The CDR3 length is 16 residues. The CDR3 coding sequence is TGTGCCAGCAGCTTGGCGGGGACCTCCTTTAACTATGGCTACACCTTC. Amino acid sequence: CASSLAGTSFNYGYTF.

This clonotype was seen many times. This chain links TRBV29-1 with TRBJ2-5; possibly TRBD1 for D (5 bases). Germline-derived CDR1 and CDR2 are SQVTM and ANQGSEA. The CDR3 is 15 amino acids. V was cut by 7 bases and J by 1 base, with 19 bases left in between. The CDR3 reads CSGRTPSVFQETQYF. CDR3 DNA sequence: TGCAGCGGTCGGACACCGTCCGTTTTCCAAGAGACCCAGTACTTC. Full variable domain (rest looked up from reference TRBV29-1 and TRBJ2-5): SAVISQKPSRDICQRGTSLTIQCQVDSQVTMMFWYRQQPGQSLTLIATANQGSEATYESGFVIDKFPISRPNLTFSTLTVSNMSPEDSSIYLCSGRTPSVFQETQYFGPGTRLLVL.